This T cell receptor (beta chain) was recorded in a study of blood T cells in healthy people across ages. This clonotype has just a few counts. Together with a sample-barcoded 5' primer, a J-beta primer mix was included in a second PCR lasting about 6 to 11 cycles. One entry per CDR3 protein, called by TCRdb with MiXCR from the 5' RACE reads. Of fewer than 2,000,000 distinct CDR3 sequences in the sample, 39% are singletons; the top ten hold more than 20%. Losses at the gene ends were 5 bases for V and 0 bases for J; bases not matched to a gene: 3. Germline assignment: CDR1 SGHNT and CDR2 YENEEA. CDR3 length: 14 amino acids.

The sequenced sample was blood. The chain uses TRBV11-3 and TRBJ1-1; 7 bases align to TRBD1. This TCR was sampled from a human donor in good health. This CDR3 reads CASSHGQVNTEAFF. DNA of the CDR3: TGTGCCAGCAGCCATGGACAGGTGAACACTGAAGCTTTCTTT.